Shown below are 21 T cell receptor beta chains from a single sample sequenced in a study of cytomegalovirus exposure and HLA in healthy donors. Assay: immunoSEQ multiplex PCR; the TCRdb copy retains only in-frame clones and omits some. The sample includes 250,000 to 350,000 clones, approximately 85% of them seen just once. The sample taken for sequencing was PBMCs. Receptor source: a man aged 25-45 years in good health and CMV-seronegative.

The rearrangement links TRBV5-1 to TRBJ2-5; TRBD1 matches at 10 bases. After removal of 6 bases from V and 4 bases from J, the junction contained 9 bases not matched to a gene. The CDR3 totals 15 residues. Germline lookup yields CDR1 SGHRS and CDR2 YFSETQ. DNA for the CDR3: TGCGCCAGCACCCCTCTGACAGGGGGCGGAGAGACCCAGTACTTC. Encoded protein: CASTPLTGGGETQYF.

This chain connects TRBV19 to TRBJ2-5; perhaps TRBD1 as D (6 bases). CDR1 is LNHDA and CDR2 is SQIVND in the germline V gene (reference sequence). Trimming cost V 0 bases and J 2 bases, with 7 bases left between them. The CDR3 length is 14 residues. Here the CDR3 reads CASSIDRGQETQYF. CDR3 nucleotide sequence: TGTGCCAGTAGTATAGACAGGGGACAAGAGACCCAGTACTTC. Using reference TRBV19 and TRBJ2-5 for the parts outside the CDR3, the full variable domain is DGGITQSPKYLFRKEGQNVTLSCEQNLNHDAMYWYRQDPGQGLRLIYYSQIVNDFQKGDIAEGYSVSREKKESFPLTVTSAQKNPTAFYLCASSIDRGQETQYFGPGTRLLVL.

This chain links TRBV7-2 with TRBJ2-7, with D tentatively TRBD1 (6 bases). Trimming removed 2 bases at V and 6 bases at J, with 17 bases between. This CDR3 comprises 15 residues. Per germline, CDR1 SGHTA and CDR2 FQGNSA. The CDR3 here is CASSLRGQGRREQYF. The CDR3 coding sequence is TGTGCCAGCAGCTTAAGGGGTCAGGGGCGGCGCGAGCAGTACTTC.

The CDR3 here is CASSPLGGDGYTF. The CDR3 region has the DNA TGTGCCAGCTCACCCCTCGGGGGGGATGGCTACACCTTC. This chain links TRBV18 with TRBJ1-2, with a possible D match to TRBD1 (5 bases). The CDR3 runs 13 residues. Trimming took 3 bases from V and 6 from J, leaving 11 bases between them. Germline lookup yields CDR1 KGHSH and CDR2 LQKENI.

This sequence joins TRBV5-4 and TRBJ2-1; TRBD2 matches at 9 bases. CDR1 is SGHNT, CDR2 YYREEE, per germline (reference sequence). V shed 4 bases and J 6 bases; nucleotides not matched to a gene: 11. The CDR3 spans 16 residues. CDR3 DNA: TGTGCCAGCAGCCACCTTCTAGCGGGGAGGAGCAATGAGCAGTTCTTC. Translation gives CASSHLLAGRSNEQFF.

CDR3 protein: CASSPGQVYNEQFF. The CDR3 region has the DNA TGTGCCAGCAGTCCTGGACAGGTTTACAATGAGCAGTTCTTC. This chain joins TRBV27 and TRBJ2-1, with 7 bases that match TRBD1. V lost 5 bases, J lost 4 bases, and 5 bases stayed unmatched. Germline values: CDR1 MNHEY, CDR2 SMNVEV (reference sequence). The CDR3 length is 14 residues.

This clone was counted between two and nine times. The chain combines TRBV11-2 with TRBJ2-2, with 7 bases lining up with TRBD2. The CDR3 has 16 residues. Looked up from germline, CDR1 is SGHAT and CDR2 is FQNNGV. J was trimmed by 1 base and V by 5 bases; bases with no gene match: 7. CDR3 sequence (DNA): TGTGCCAGCAGCCACGGTGGGGGGGTGAACACCGGGGAGCTGTTTTTT. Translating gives CASSHGGGVNTGELFF.

The CDR3 DNA is TGTGCCAGCAGCCGGCGGACAGATGAAGCTTTCTTT. Encoded protein: CASSRRTDEAFF. The V and J genes are TRBV7-9 and TRBJ1-1, with D maybe TRBD1 (6 bases). Trimming left V 5 bases short and J 7 bases short, with 11 bases between. The germline gives CDR1 SEHNR, CDR2 FQNEAQ (reference sequence). The CDR3 has 12 amino acids. The variable domain in full, completed from reference TRBV7-9 and TRBJ1-1, reads DTGVSQNPRHKITKRGQNVTFRCDPISEHNRLYWYRQTLGQGPEFLTYFQNEAQLEKSRLLSDRFSAERPKGSFSTLEIQRTEQGDSAMYLCASSRRTDEAFFGQGTRLTVV.

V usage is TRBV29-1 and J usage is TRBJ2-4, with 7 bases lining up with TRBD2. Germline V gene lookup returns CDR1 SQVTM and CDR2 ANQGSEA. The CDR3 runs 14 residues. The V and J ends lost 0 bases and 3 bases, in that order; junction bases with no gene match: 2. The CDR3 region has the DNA TGCAGCGTTGAAGATTGGGGGGGCAAAAACATTCAGTACTTC. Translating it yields CSVEDWGGKNIQYF.

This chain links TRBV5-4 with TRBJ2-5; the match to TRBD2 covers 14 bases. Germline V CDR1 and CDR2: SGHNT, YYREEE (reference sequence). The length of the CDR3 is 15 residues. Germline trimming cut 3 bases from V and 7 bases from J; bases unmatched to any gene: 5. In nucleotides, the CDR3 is TGTGCCAGCAGCTCGGGACTAGCGGGGGTCGGGACCCAGTACTTC. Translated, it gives CASSSGLAGVGTQYF.

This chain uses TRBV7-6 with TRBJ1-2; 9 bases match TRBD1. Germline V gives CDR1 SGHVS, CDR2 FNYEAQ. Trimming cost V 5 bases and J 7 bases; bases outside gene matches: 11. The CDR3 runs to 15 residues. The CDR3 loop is CASSPRTGESGGYTF. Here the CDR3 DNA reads TGTGCCAGCAGCCCTAGGACAGGGGAGTCGGGTGGCTACACCTTC.

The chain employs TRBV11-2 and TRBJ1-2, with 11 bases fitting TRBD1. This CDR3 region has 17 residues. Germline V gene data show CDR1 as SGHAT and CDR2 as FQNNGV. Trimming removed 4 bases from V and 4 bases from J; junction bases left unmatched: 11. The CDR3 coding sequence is TGTGCCAGCAGCTCCAACTTCCGGGACAGGGGGTTCTATGGCTACACCTTC. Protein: CASSSNFRDRGFYGYTF.

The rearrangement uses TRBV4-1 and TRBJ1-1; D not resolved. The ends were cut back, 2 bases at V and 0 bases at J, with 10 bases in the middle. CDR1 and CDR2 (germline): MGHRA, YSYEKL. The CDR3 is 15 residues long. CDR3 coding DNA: TGCGCCAGCAGCCAACATCAGAACATGAACACTGAAGCTTTCTTT. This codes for CASSQHQNMNTEAFF.

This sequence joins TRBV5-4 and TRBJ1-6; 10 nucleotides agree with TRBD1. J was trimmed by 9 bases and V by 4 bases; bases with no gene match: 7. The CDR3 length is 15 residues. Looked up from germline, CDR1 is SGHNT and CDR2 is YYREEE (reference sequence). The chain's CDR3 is CASSRGQGGFSPLHF. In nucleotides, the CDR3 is TGTGCCAGCAGCCGAGGACAGGGGGGTTTTTCACCCCTCCACTTT.

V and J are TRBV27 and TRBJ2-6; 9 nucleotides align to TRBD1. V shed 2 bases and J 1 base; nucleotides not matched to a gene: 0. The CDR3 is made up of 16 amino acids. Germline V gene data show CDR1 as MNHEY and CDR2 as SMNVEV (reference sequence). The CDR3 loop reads CASSLGTGSGANVLTF. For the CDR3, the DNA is TGTGCCAGCAGTTTAGGGACAGGGTCTGGGGCCAACGTCCTGACTTTC.

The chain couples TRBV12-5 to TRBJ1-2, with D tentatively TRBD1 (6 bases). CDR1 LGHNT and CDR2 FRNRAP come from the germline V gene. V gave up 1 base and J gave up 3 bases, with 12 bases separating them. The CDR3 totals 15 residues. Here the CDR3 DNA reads TGTGCTAGTGGTTTGGAACAGGGAGCGGACTATGGCTACACCTTC. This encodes CASGLEQGADYGYTF.

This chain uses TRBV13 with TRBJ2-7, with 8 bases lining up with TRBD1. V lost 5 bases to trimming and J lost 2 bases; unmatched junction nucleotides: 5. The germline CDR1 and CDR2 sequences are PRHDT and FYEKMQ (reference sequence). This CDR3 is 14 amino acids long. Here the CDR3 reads CASSPRDRTYEQYF. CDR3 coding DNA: TGTGCCAGCAGCCCTCGGGACAGGACCTACGAGCAGTACTTC.

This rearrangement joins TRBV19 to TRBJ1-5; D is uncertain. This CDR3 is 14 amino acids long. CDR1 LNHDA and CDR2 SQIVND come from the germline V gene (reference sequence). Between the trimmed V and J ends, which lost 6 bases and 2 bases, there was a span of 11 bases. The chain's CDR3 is CASRPWTRNQPQHF. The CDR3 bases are TGTGCCAGTAGGCCTTGGACTCGCAATCAGCCCCAGCATTTT.

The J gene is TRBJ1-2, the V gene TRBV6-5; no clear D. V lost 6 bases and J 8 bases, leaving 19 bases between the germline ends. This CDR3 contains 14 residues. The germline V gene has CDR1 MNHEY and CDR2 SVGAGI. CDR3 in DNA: TGTGCCAGCAGGGTCCGCGGGGTTATCGGGGGCTACACCTTC. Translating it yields CASRVRGVIGGYTF.

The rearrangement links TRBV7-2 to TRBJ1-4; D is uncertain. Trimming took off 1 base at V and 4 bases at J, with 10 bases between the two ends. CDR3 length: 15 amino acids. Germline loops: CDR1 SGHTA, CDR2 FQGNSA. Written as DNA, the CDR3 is TGTGCCAGCAGCTTAGTATGGCAAGATAATGAAAAACTGTTTTTT. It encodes CASSLVWQDNEKLFF.

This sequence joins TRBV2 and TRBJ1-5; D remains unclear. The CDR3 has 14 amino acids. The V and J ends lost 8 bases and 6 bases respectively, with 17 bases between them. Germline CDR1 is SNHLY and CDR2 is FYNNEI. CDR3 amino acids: CASGPWLRSQPQHF. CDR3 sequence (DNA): TGTGCCAGCGGCCCTTGGCTCCGCAGTCAGCCCCAGCATTTT.